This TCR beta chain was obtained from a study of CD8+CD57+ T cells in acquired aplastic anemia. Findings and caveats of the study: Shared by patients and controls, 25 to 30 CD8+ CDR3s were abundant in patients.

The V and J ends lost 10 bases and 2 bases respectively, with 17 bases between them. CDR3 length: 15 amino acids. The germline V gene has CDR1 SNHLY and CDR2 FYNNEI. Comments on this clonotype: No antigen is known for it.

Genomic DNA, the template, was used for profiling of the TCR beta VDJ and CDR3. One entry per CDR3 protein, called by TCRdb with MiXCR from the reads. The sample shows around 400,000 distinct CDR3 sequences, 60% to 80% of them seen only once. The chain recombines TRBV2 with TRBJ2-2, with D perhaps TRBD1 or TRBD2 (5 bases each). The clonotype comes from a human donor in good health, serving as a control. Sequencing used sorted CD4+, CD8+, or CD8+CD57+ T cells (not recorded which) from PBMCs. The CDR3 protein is CATRGGAVNTGELFF. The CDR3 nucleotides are TGTGCCACCCGGGGTGGGGCAGTTAACACCGGGGAGCTGTTTTTT.